One and the same sample provided the 11 T cell receptor beta chains below, sequenced in a study of identical twins (dated by TCRdb to 2015 to 2016). Libraries were built with 5' RACE. The data were produced on an Illumina HiSeq 2000. The raw public data were reprocessed by TCRdb itself: fastp quality trimming at Q25, MiXCR clonotype calling, in-frame beta chains only. A single entry per CDR3 protein holds the most common genes and DNA from its merged rows. This sample lists hundreds of thousands of distinct CDR3 sequences; about 24% were detected once. Together, the top ten hold about 2.9% of the sample. These records were also assigned to another study, of T cells expressing NK-cell markers.

The sequenced material came from CD4+ T cells sorted from blood. These receptors came from a woman in her late teens or twenties in good health.

This clonotype was detected a few times. This chain uses TRBV5-1 with TRBJ2-4; 7 bases map to TRBD1. Germline loops: CDR1 SGHRS, CDR2 YFSETQ. Germline trimming cut 3 bases from V and 6 bases from J; bases unmatched to any gene: 3. This CDR3 contains 13 residues. CDR3: CASSSAGGNIQYF. CDR3 sequence (DNA): TGCGCCAGCAGCTCGGCAGGGGGAAACATTCAGTACTTC.

This clonotype occurred a few times. The chain employs TRBV3-1 and TRBJ2-2; no clear D gene. V lost 4 bases and J lost 1, with 10 bases in between. The CDR3 contains 15 residues. CDR1 is LGHDT, CDR2 YNNKEL, per germline (reference sequence). The CDR3 sequence is CASSPSPKNTGELFF. As DNA, the CDR3 is TGTGCCAGCAGCCCCTCCCCTAAGAACACCGGGGAGCTGTTTTTT.

This clonotype was seen a handful of times. This chain connects TRBV11-3 to TRBJ2-3; TRBD1 might be the D (5 bases). This CDR3 spans 14 amino acids. Trimming removed 8 bases at V and 1 base at J, with 13 bases between. CDR1 is SGHNT and CDR2 is YENEEA in the germline V gene. This chain's CDR3 is CASSRGYRTDTQYF. The CDR3 DNA is TGTGCCAGCTCTAGGGGTTACCGCACAGATACGCAGTATTTT.

This clonotype came up a few times. In DNA, the CDR3 is TGTGCCAGCAGTTGGCCTAGCGATGAGCAGTTCTTC. Amino acids: CASSWPSDEQFF. The chain uses TRBV6-6 and TRBJ2-1; possibly TRBD2 for D (6 bases). Trimming took 4 bases from V and 8 from J, leaving 9 bases between them. CDR1 and CDR2 from the germline V gene are MNHNY and SVGAGI (reference sequence). The CDR3 has 12 residues.

In this sample, this clonotype turned up a few times. The CDR3 coding sequence is TGTGCCAGCAGCTTAACGTTGTGGTCGGGCGATGAGCAGTTCTTC. Translating gives CASSLTLWSGDEQFF. This chain links TRBV7-9 with TRBJ2-1, with D uncertain. The CDR3 extends over 15 amino acids. From germline, CDR1 is SEHNR and CDR2 FQNEAQ (reference sequence). V was trimmed by 2 bases and J by 8 bases, leaving 16 bases between them.

The chain couples TRBV7-9 to TRBJ2-7; 8 bases map to TRBD1. This CDR3 spans 13 amino acids. Germline assignment: CDR1 SEHNR and CDR2 FQNEAQ (reference sequence). Trimming cost V 3 bases and J 5 bases; bases outside gene matches: 3. The CDR3 spells CASSLDRANEQYF. DNA of the CDR3: TGTGCCAGCAGCTTGGACAGGGCCAACGAGCAGTACTTC.

This clonotype showed up just a few times. The chain combines TRBV12-3 or TRBV12-4 with TRBJ2-5, with D perhaps assigned TRBD1 or TRBD2 (5 bases each). V lost 3 bases and J 2 bases, leaving 13 bases between the germline ends. The CDR3 totals 15 residues. The CDR3 region has the DNA TGTGCCAGCAGTTTCAGGGACGGCCCTCAAGAGACCCAGTACTTC. This encodes CASSFRDGPQETQYF.

This clonotype has just a few counts. The rearrangement joins TRBV20-1 to TRBJ2-4; the D is unclear. Germline lookup yields CDR1 DFQATT and CDR2 SNEGSKA (reference sequence). The CDR3 sequence is 12 residues long. Trimming took off 0 bases at V and 6 bases at J, with 6 bases between the two ends. CDR3: CSAREDRNIQYF. CDR3 in DNA: TGCAGTGCTAGAGAAGACCGAAACATTCAGTACTTC.

The sample holds many counts of this clonotype. CDR3 residues: CASSVSRDRNEKLFF. CDR3 nucleotides: TGTGCCAGCAGTGTGTCCCGGGACAGGAATGAAAAACTGTTTTTT. V and J are TRBV27 and TRBJ1-4; 8 bases agree with TRBD1. There are 15 residues in the CDR3. CDR1 MNHEY and CDR2 SMNVEV come from the germline V gene (reference sequence). V lost 5 bases, J lost 5 bases, and 7 bases stayed unmatched. The full variable domain, rest sourced from reference TRBV27 and TRBJ1-4, is EAQVTQNPRYLITVTGKKLTVTCSQNMNHEYMSWYRQDPGLGLRQIYYSMNVEVTDKGDVPEGYKVSRKEKRNFPLILESPSPNQTSLYFCASSVSRDRNEKLFFGSGTQLSVL.

The CDR3 DNA follows: TGTGCCAGTTGGAAACGGGAGGGCCGACCTGAGCAGTTCTTC. Translated: CASWKREGRPEQFF. The J gene is TRBJ2-1, the V gene TRBV12-3 or TRBV12-4, with 8 bases that match TRBD2. The CDR3 consists of 14 residues. With V trimmed by 9 bases and J by 9 bases, 13 bases remained unmatched.

Only a few counts were recorded for this clonotype. The V and J genes are TRBV19 and TRBJ2-5; D may be TRBD1 (5 bases). V was shortened by 4 bases and J by 7 bases, with 7 bases between the two germline ends. Germline CDR1 is LNHDA and CDR2 is SQIVND (reference sequence). The CDR3 length is 11 residues. The CDR3 nucleotides read TGTGCCAGTAGTACTAGGGGGACCCAGTACTTC. The encoded protein is CASSTRGTQYF.